These T cell receptor beta chains were read from a single sample in a study of blood T cell repertoires in COVID-19. Libraries were prepared by immunoSEQ multiplex PCR; TCRdb keeps only in-frame clonotypes and omits some of them. The table has 250,000 to 350,000 clones, nearly 90% seen once; the top ten hold less than 3%. Sequencing was done on a sample of PBMCs or T cells enriched from blood (not recorded which). These receptors all stem from a woman in her forties or fifties who had been exposed to COVID-19. Each CDR3 is given with its conserved first and last residue. Fields, in order: V gene, D gene, clone size, J gene, CDR3 protein, CDR3 DNA. The D gene is left open where the match is weak. Clone size is shown for a subset of rows, as once, few, many or a class of expanded clone.

>TRBV29-1|-|-|TRBJ1-2
CSVEDWGGRYGYTF
TGCAGCGTTGAAGATTGGGGAGGAAGGTATGGCTACACCTTC
>TRBV6-4|-|-|TRBJ1-6
CASSDRAGAGSPLHF
TGTGCCAGCAGTGACAGGGCGGGGGCAGGATCACCCCTCCACTTT
>TRBV25-1|TRBD1|-|TRBJ1-1
CASRPPPGQGNTEAFF
TGTGCCAGCCGACCTCCACCGGGACAGGGGAACACTGAAGCTTTCTTT
>TRBV27|TRBD1|-|TRBJ1-3
CASSLGQGPGNTIYF
TGTGCCAGCAGTTTAGGACAGGGGCCTGGAAACACCATATATTTT
>TRBV3-1/TRBV3-2|-|-|TRBJ1-2
CASSQDNSYIGTF
TGTGCCAGCAGCCAAGATAACAGCTACATCGGTACCTTC
>TRBV6-5|-|-|TRBJ1-5
CASSPWGGNQPQHF
TGTGCCAGCAGTCCTTGGGGGGGCAATCAGCCCCAGCATTTT
>TRBV28|-|-|TRBJ2-2
CASSTTRAGTGELFF
TGTGCCAGCAGTACGACTAGGGCAGGCACCGGGGAGCTGTTTTTT
>TRBV29-1|-|-|TRBJ1-2
CSVEDLNYGYTF
TGCAGCGTTGAAGACCTTAACTATGGCTACACCTTC
>TRBV30|TRBD1|-|TRBJ1-5
CAWSTGQGSNQPQHF
TGTGCCTGGAGTACGGGACAGGGGAGCAATCAGCCCCAGCATTTT
>TRBV27|-|-|TRBJ1-1
CASSFRDRPTEAFF
TGTGCCAGCAGTTTTCGCGACAGGCCCACTGAAGCTTTCTTT
>TRBV24-1|-|-|TRBJ2-3
CATSPSGFRTDTQYF
TGTGCCACCAGCCCGTCGGGGTTTCGCACAGATACGCAGTATTTT
>TRBV30|-|-|TRBJ1-2
CACPAGRNNYGYTF
TGTGCCTGCCCCGCAGGGCGGAATAACTATGGCTACACCTTC
>TRBV5-8|TRBD1|many|TRBJ2-2
CASSRTGGLDTGELFF
TGTGCCAGCAGCCGAACAGGGGGCTTGGACACCGGGGAGCTGTTTTTT
>TRBV7-2|-|-|TRBJ2-1
CASSSVPESEQFF
TGTGCCAGCAGCTCCGTCCCGGAGAGTGAGCAGTTCTTC
>TRBV20-1|TRBD2|-|TRBJ2-1
CSASRLAGASSYNEQFF
TGCAGTGCTAGTCGCCTAGCGGGGGCGTCCTCCTACAATGAGCAGTTCTTC
>TRBV5-8|TRBD1|-|TRBJ1-4
CASRPGQGRGDEKLFF
TGTGCCAGCAGACCGGGACAGGGGAGGGGAGATGAAAAACTGTTTTTT
>TRBV7-2|TRBD1|-|TRBJ1-6
CASSLEGQGRWSPLHF
TGTGCCAGCAGCTTAGAAGGACAGGGGCGGTGGTCACCCCTCCACTTT
>TRBV5-1|TRBD1|-|TRBJ1-1
CASSLGRTGWGTEAFF
TGCGCCAGCAGCTTGGGACGGACAGGGTGGGGCACTGAAGCTTTCTTT
>TRBV6-5|TRBD1|-|TRBJ2-1
CASSYSPGQGYNEQFF
TGTGCCAGCAGTTACTCACCGGGACAGGGATACAATGAGCAGTTCTTC
>TRBV2|TRBD2|many|TRBJ2-7
CASSFSGGDSYEQYF
TGTGCCAGCAGCTTTAGCGGGGGGGATTCCTACGAGCAGTACTTC
>TRBV10-3|TRBD1|-|TRBJ1-6
CAIRGTGHSYNSPLHF
TGTGCCATCAGGGGGACAGGACACTCCTATAATTCACCCCTCCACTTT
>TRBV7-9|-|-|TRBJ2-1
CASSQPNRDTSYNEQFF
TGTGCCAGCAGCCAACCCAACCGGGACACCTCCTACAATGAGCAGTTCTTC
>TRBV19|-|-|TRBJ1-2
CASSIQTGANYGYTF
TGTGCCAGTAGTATCCAGACAGGAGCTAACTATGGCTACACCTTC
>TRBV25-1|-|few|TRBJ1-6
CASTWTPSNSPLHF
TGTGCCAGCACGTGGACACCCTCTAATTCACCCCTCCACTTT
>TRBV18|-|-|TRBJ2-7
CASSPGRGFYSYEQYF
TGTGCCAGCTCACCAGGTCGAGGGTTTTATTCCTACGAGCAGTACTTC
>TRBV10-3|TRBD1|-|TRBJ2-6
CASRDRESGANVLTF
TGTGCCAGCCGGGACAGGGAATCCGGGGCCAACGTCCTGACTTTC
>TRBV5-1|TRBD2|-|TRBJ2-7
CASSYTSGGAISYEQYF
TGCGCCAGCAGTTATACTAGCGGGGGGGCGATCTCCTACGAGCAGTACTTC
>TRBV28|-|-|TRBJ1-2
CASRKDLMTATNYGYTF
TGTGCCAGCAGAAAAGACCTTATGACAGCTACTAACTATGGCTACACCTTC
>TRBV7-2|TRBD1|few|TRBJ1-1
CASSIYGTGPEAFF
TGTGCCAGCAGCATATACGGGACAGGGCCTGAAGCTTTCTTT
>TRBV28|-|-|TRBJ2-5
CASSSGHQNQETQYF
TGTGCCAGCAGTTCGGGACACCAAAACCAAGAGACCCAGTACTTC
>TRBV7-2|-|-|TRBJ2-2
CASSLVGGSQGGELFF
TGTGCCAGCAGCTTAGTTGGGGGATCACAGGGCGGGGAGCTGTTTTTT
>TRBV7-9|-|-|TRBJ2-3
CASSKTEDTQYF
TGTGCCAGCAGCAAAACTGAAGATACGCAGTATTTT
>TRBV24-1|-|-|TRBJ2-1
CATSDFNMGAGYNEQFF
TGTGCCACCAGTGATTTTAATATGGGGGCTGGCTACAATGAGCAGTTCTTC
>TRBV30|-|-|TRBJ1-5
CAWSDRAGAANQPQHF
TGTGCCTGGAGTGATCGAGCAGGGGCGGCAAATCAGCCCCAGCATTTT
>TRBV7-9|TRBD1|few|TRBJ2-1
CASSSRRDRGYNEQFF
TGTGCCAGCAGCTCCCGGAGGGACAGGGGGTACAATGAGCAGTTCTTC
>TRBV5-1|TRBD2|-|TRBJ2-3
CASRITSGADTQYF
TGCGCCAGCAGAATAACTAGCGGGGCAGATACGCAGTATTTT
>TRBV28|-|-|TRBJ1-1
CASSLTRSRAFF
TGTGCCAGCAGCTTAACACGATCACGAGCTTTCTTT
>TRBV5-6|TRBD2|-|TRBJ2-2
CASSLAPGTSGTGELFF
TGTGCCAGCAGCTTGGCCCCAGGGACTAGCGGGACCGGGGAGCTGTTTTTT
>TRBV7-9|-|once|TRBJ2-3
CASSEQERDTQYF
TGTGCCAGCAGCGAACAGGAGAGGGATACGCAGTATTTT
>TRBV7-8|-|-|TRBJ1-1
CASSFLLTYTEAFF
TGTGCCAGCAGTTTCCTCTTGACATACACTGAAGCTTTCTTT
>TRBV18|TRBD1|few|TRBJ1-3
CASSQSGQVSGNTIYF
TGTGCCAGCTCACAATCGGGACAGGTCTCTGGAAACACCATATATTTT
>TRBV11-3|TRBD2|-|TRBJ2-1
CASSLGRGAYNEQFF
TGTGCCAGCAGCTTAGGACGGGGGGCCTACAATGAGCAGTTCTTC
>TRBV28|-|few|TRBJ1-3
CASSFPGGNTIYF
TGTGCCAGCAGTTTTCCGGGGGGAAACACCATATATTTT
>TRBV21-1|-|-|TRBJ1-1
CASSNRLRGQGLNTEAFF
TGTGCCAGCAGCAACCGACTTAGGGGACAGGGCTTGAACACTGAAGCTTTCTTT
>TRBV3-1/TRBV3-2|-|-|TRBJ1-2
CASSQVGTNYGYTF
TGTGCCAGCAGCCAAGTCGGGACAAACTATGGCTACACCTTC
>TRBV14|-|-|TRBJ1-3
CASSQEAPGNTIYF
TGTGCCAGCAGCCAAGAGGCACCTGGAAACACCATATATTTT
>TRBV4-2|-|-|TRBJ2-7
CASSQELGSRPEQYF
TGTGCCAGCAGCCAAGAATTAGGGAGCCGCCCCGAGCAGTACTTC
>TRBV6-5|-|-|TRBJ1-4
CASSPNSGEEKLFF
TGTGCCAGCAGTCCGAACTCGGGGGAAGAAAAACTGTTTTTT
>TRBV10-3|TRBD1|-|TRBJ1-2
CAISEQGPGGYTF
TGTGCCATCAGTGAACAGGGGCCAGGGGGCTACACCTTC
>TRBV5-1|TRBD1|-|TRBJ1-2
CASSWRQGDGGYTF
TGCGCCAGCAGCTGGAGACAGGGGGATGGTGGCTACACCTTC
>TRBV28|-|-|TRBJ1-5
CASTTREQPQHF
TGTGCCAGCACCACACGGGAACAGCCCCAGCATTTT
>TRBV3-1/TRBV3-2|TRBD1|-|TRBJ2-5
CASSTTGGPIRQYF
TGTGCCAGCAGCACGACAGGGGGCCCAATCAGGCAGTACTTC
>TRBV29-1|-|-|TRBJ2-1
CSVDGQGSYNEQFF
TGCAGCGTTGATGGGCAGGGGTCCTACAATGAGCAGTTCTTC
>TRBV5-1|-|-|TRBJ2-7
CASSLEPGYYEQYF
TGCGCCAGCAGCTTGGAACCAGGGTACTACGAGCAGTACTTC
>TRBV25-1|-|-|TRBJ1-2
CASSASNSQLSHGYTF
TGTGCCAGCAGTGCCTCAAACAGCCAATTAAGTCATGGCTACACCTTC
>TRBV27|-|-|TRBJ1-5
CASSLRGGRGFINQPQHF
TGTGCCAGCAGTTTACGGGGGGGCAGGGGCTTTATCAATCAGCCCCAGCATTTT
>TRBV18|-|-|TRBJ2-1
CASSPPAGAGYNEQFF
TGTGCCAGCTCACCCCCTGCCGGGGCGGGGTACAATGAGCAGTTCTTC
>TRBV3-1/TRBV3-2|-|-|TRBJ1-2
CASSHERGNGYTF
TGTGCCAGCAGCCACGAGAGGGGGAATGGCTACACCTTC
>TRBV28|-|-|TRBJ1-3
CASSSPGVGNTIYF
TGTGCCAGCAGTTCGCCAGGGGTTGGAAACACCATATATTTT